This T cell receptor beta chain was sequenced in a study of CD8+ T cells in alopecia areata. The wider study: Patients remained on tofacitinib for 6 to 18 months and then went 6 months without it. Study-level results: Resident alphabeta T cells of normal skin are also sequenced in scalp samples.

A remark on this clone: The antigen is not known.

The CDR3 has 13 amino acids. The V end was cut by 4 bases, the J end by 2 bases, with 12 bases between. Germline CDR1 and CDR2: SQVTM and ANQGSEA. Extraction and reverse transcription of RNA yielded cDNA as the sequencing template. The protocol was immunoSEQ multiplex PCR, while the TCRdb copy is restricted to in-frame clones and leaves out a portion. The table includes 110,000 to 150,000 clones, roughly half detected once. The source material was CD4+ T cells sorted from blood, sampled at week 0. This clonotype was obtained from a human donor with alopecia areata. The rearrangement uses TRBV29-1 and TRBJ2-7; no reliable D call. As DNA, the CDR3 is TGCAGCGTTGTGGCGGACGACACCTACGAGCAGTACTTC. It encodes CSVVADDTYEQYF.